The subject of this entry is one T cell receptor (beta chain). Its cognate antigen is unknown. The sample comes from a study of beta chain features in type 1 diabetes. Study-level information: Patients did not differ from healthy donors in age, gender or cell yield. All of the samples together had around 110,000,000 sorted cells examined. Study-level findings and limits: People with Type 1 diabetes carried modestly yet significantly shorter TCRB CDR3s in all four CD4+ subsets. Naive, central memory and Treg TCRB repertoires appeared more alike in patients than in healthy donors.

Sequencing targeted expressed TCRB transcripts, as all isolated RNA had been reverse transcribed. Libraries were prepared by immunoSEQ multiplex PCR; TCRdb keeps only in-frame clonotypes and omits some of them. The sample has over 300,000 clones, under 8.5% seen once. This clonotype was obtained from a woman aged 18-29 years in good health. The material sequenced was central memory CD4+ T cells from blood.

The CDR3 nucleotides are TGTGCCAGTAGGTCCCAGGAAGACAACTATGGCTACACCTTC. This gives the protein CASRSQEDNYGYTF. This chain connects TRBV19 to TRBJ1-2; D not certain. Germline loops: CDR1 LNHDA, CDR2 SQIVND (reference sequence). This CDR3 is built from 14 residues. Trimming removed 6 bases at V and 2 bases at J, with 13 bases between.